One sample yielded the 21 T cell receptor beta chains listed below, sequenced in a study of T cell responses to AZD1222 COVID-19 vaccine. TCRdb's table, derived via immunoSEQ multiplex PCR, lists solely in-frame clones and lacks some. The table includes approximately 220,000 clones, roughly 91% detected once. The material sequenced was peripheral blood, taken on day 0 of MenACWY control vaccination. The receptors stem from an adult in good health.

This clone was seen ten or more times. The gene calls are TRBV7-2 and TRBJ1-1, with D possibly being TRBD1 (6 bases). The V and J ends lost 2 bases and 6 bases respectively, with 13 bases between them. Germline CDR1 reads SGHTA; CDR2 reads FQGNSA. The CDR3 runs to 14 residues. CDR3 DNA: TGTGCCAGCAGCTTACTCTCAGGGGTTGCTGAAGCTTTCTTT. Translating gives CASSLLSGVAEAFF.

The V call is TRBV21-1, the J call TRBJ2-7; TRBD2, the D gene given by the table, was not confirmed from the DNA. TRBV21-1 is a pseudogene locus. The CDR3 runs 15 residues. CDR3 sequence reads: CASRRRDGDSYEQYF. As DNA, the CDR3 is TGTGCCAGCCGCCGGCGGGACGGCGACTCCTACGAGCAGTACTTC.

This sequence joins TRBV19 and TRBJ2-7; D perhaps matches TRBD2 (6 bases). V lost 3 bases to trimming and J lost 1 base, with 13 bases between them. The CDR3 totals 15 residues. From germline, CDR1 is LNHDA and CDR2 SQIVND (reference sequence). CDR3 nucleotide sequence: TGTGCCAGTAGTATTTCATCCGGGGGATCCTACGAGCAGTACTTC. This sequence encodes CASSISSGGSYEQYF.

The V call is TRBV3-1 (or the pseudogene TRBV3-2), the J call TRBJ2-5, with a weak D call TRBD2 (7 bases). Germline CDR1 reads LGHDT; CDR2 reads YNNKEL (reference sequence). The V end was cut by 8 bases, the J end by 4 bases, with 14 bases between. The CDR3 is made up of 13 amino acids. This chain's CDR3 is CASRRGAGETQYF. The CDR3 nucleotides read TGTGCCAGCCGCCGGGGGGCTGGAGAGACCCAGTACTTC.

The chain carries TRBV5-6 and TRBJ2-4, with D possibly being TRBD2 (7 bases). V gave up 0 bases and J gave up 4 bases, with 14 bases separating them. The CDR3 covers 16 residues. Germline assignment: CDR1 SGHDT and CDR2 YYEEEE. CDR3 in amino acids: CASSLAGGREKNIQYF. DNA of the CDR3: TGTGCCAGCAGCTTGGCCGGGGGGCGAGAGAAAAACATTCAGTACTTC.

The chain combines TRBV18 with TRBJ1-1; D gene uncertain. Germline V gene lookup returns CDR1 KGHSH and CDR2 LQKENI. The CDR3 has 16 residues. V was pared by 2 bases and J by 0 bases, with 13 bases between. The CDR3 DNA reads as TGTGCCAGCTCACCAAGGCAGGACCCGTTGAACACTGAAGCTTTCTTT. This codes for CASSPRQDPLNTEAFF.

V gene TRBV2 combines with J gene TRBJ1-5; 9 bases match TRBD1. Trimming at V came to 8 bases and at J to 4 bases, leaving 9 bases not matched to a gene. This CDR3 is 15 amino acids long. Germline V gives CDR1 SNHLY, CDR2 FYNNEI. The CDR3 loop is CASRREQGANQPQHF. CDR3 nucleotides: TGTGCCAGCCGTCGCGAACAGGGGGCGAATCAGCCCCAGCATTTT.

V gene TRBV25-1 combines with J gene TRBJ1-1; maybe TRBD1 (6 bases). CDR1 is MGHDK, CDR2 SYGVNS, per germline. This CDR3 region has 16 residues. V was trimmed by 3 bases and J by 1 base, leaving 15 bases between them. CDR3 sequence reads: CASSDYKTGWNTEAFF. The CDR3 nucleotides are TGTGCCAGCAGTGATTATAAGACAGGTTGGAACACTGAAGCTTTCTTT. Using reference TRBV25-1 and TRBJ1-1 for the parts outside the CDR3, the full variable domain is EADIYQTPRYLVIGTGKKITLECSQTMGHDKMYWYQQDPGMELHLIHYSYGVNSTEKGDLSSESTVSRIRTEHFPLTLESARPSHTSQYLCASSDYKTGWNTEAFFGQGTRLTVV.

V and J are TRBV6-2 or TRBV6-3 and TRBJ2-7, with D perhaps TRBD2 (6 bases). CDR1 is MNHEY and CDR2 is SVGEGT in the germline V gene. The CDR3 is made up of 17 amino acids. Between the trimmed V and J ends, which lost 7 bases and 3 bases, there was a span of 25 bases. The CDR3: CASTPLLGRQGLYEQYF. In DNA form, the CDR3 reads TGTGCCAGCACCCCTCTCCTGGGACGCCAGGGACTCTACGAGCAGTACTTC.

The rearrangement joins TRBV6-1 to TRBJ1-5; D uncertain. The V end lost 2 bases, the J end lost 6 bases, and 5 bases lay between the germline ends. CDR1 and CDR2 from the germline V gene are MNHNS and SASEGT. The CDR3 runs to 12 residues. CDR3 bases: TGTGCCAGCAGTGAACAGAGTCAGCCCCAGCATTTT. Translation gives CASSEQSQPQHF.

V is TRBV7-2 and J is TRBJ1-6; no firm D call. V dropped 1 base and J dropped 6 bases, with 13 bases sitting between them. The CDR3 sequence is 16 residues long. The germline V gene encodes CDR1 SGHTA and CDR2 FQGNSA. The CDR3 spells CASSLGRSRRNSPLHF. As DNA, the CDR3 is TGTGCCAGCAGCTTAGGTCGATCACGGCGTAATTCACCCCTCCACTTT.

This chain connects TRBV19 to TRBJ2-3; 7 bases align to TRBD1. The V gene's germline CDR1 is LNHDA and CDR2 SQIVND (reference sequence). This CDR3 contains 14 residues. Losses at the gene ends were 6 bases for V and 1 base for J; bases not matched to a gene: 4. CDR3 DNA: TGTGCCAGTAGCCCAGACAGGGGCACAGATACGCAGTATTTT. It encodes CASSPDRGTDTQYF.

The chain has TRBV11-3 and TRBJ2-1; D is undetermined. The germline gives CDR1 SGHNT, CDR2 YENEEA. The CDR3 is 15 amino acids. Trimming took 5 bases from V and 0 from J, leaving 11 bases between them. CDR3 loop: CASSKSPSSYNEQFF. In DNA, the CDR3 is TGTGCCAGCAGCAAGTCCCCGAGCTCCTACAATGAGCAGTTCTTC.

This clone was recorded only once. V gene TRBV5-4 combines with J gene TRBJ1-2, with a tentative D call TRBD1 (6 bases). V was cut by 3 bases and J by 5 bases, with 14 bases left in between. This CDR3 is built from 14 residues. From germline, CDR1 is SGHNT and CDR2 YYREEE (reference sequence). CDR3 protein: CASSSKAQGYGYTF. CDR3 bases: TGTGCCAGCAGCTCGAAAGCGCAGGGGTATGGCTACACCTTC.

The V gene is TRBV6-2 or TRBV6-3, the J gene TRBJ1-1; D perhaps matches TRBD1 (5 bases). There are 14 residues in the CDR3. Germline V CDR1 and CDR2: MNHEY, SVGEGT. V lost 2 bases and J lost 7, with 14 bases in between. CDR3 in DNA: TGTGCCAGCAGTTACGGGACCCAGGCCGATGAAGCTTTCTTT. As protein: CASSYGTQADEAFF.

This clone was found once. V gene TRBV13 combines with J gene TRBJ2-4, with TRBD2 as a possible D gene (5 bases). V lost 7 bases to trimming and J lost 0 bases, with 13 bases between them. The CDR3 is 15 amino acids. From germline, CDR1 is PRHDT and CDR2 FYEKMQ (reference sequence). The CDR3 DNA is TGTGCCAGCACCTTCTGGGGAGTAGCCAAAAACATTCAGTACTTC. Residues: CASTFWGVAKNIQYF.

The chain employs TRBV27 and TRBJ1-2; weak D call: TRBD1 (5 bases). CDR1 MNHEY and CDR2 SMNVEV come from the germline V gene (reference sequence). V lost 6 bases and J lost 2, with 10 bases in between. This CDR3 is 13 amino acids long. The CDR3 coding sequence is TGTGCCAGCAGCCCGGGACCCAACTATGGCTACACCTTC. It encodes CASSPGPNYGYTF.

The chain links TRBV4-1 to TRBJ1-2, with TRBD1 identical over 11 bases. Germline V CDR1 and CDR2: MGHRA, YSYEKL. J was trimmed by 4 bases and V by 5 bases; bases with no gene match: 9. The CDR3 runs 16 residues. CDR3 loop: CASSIRTGGESYGYTF. The CDR3 DNA sequence: TGCGCCAGCAGCATACGGACAGGGGGCGAGAGCTATGGCTACACCTTC.

V and J are TRBV9 and TRBJ2-5; 7 nucleotides match TRBD2. The CDR3 runs to 16 residues. Trimming at V came to 0 bases and at J to 3 bases, leaving 8 bases not matched to a gene. Germline CDR1 reads SGDLS; CDR2 reads YYNGEE. The CDR3 DNA reads TGTGCCAGCAGCGTAGTGGGGCGCGGGAGAGAAGAGACCCAGTACTTC. This sequence encodes CASSVVGRGREETQYF.

The chain has TRBV15 and TRBJ1-5; possibly TRBD1 for D (5 bases). The V gene's germline CDR1 is LNHNV and CDR2 YYDKDF (reference sequence). CDR3 length: 16 residues. Trimming took off 1 base at V and 0 bases at J, with 10 bases between the two ends. The CDR3 loop is CATSRGRQSSNQPQHF. CDR3 bases: TGTGCCACCAGCAGAGGGCGACAGAGTAGCAATCAGCCCCAGCATTTT.

The chain carries TRBV5-5 and TRBJ1-6; possible D gene TRBD1, 5 bases. V shed 4 bases and J shed 8 bases, with 16 bases lying between them. The CDR3 is 15 residues long. Germline V CDR1 and CDR2: SGHKS, YYEKEE (reference sequence). The DNA for the CDR3 is TGTGCCAGCAGCGCACTCGCAGGGCGCGATTCACCCCTCCACTTT. Its protein is CASSALAGRDSPLHF.